A selection of T cell receptor beta chains follows, all from one sample in a study of CD4 T cells in relation to SARS-CoV-2 and coronaviruses. The protocol was immunoSEQ multiplex PCR, while the TCRdb copy is restricted to in-frame clones and leaves out a portion. This sample has some 40,000 clones; 75% to 90% occur once, and the top ten carry approximately 3.1%. Source material: memory CD4+ T cells from PBMCs. Receptors were obtained from an adult with COVID-19. Each CDR3 is given with its conserved first and last residue. A D gene is named only where the DNA matches it firmly. A clone size is listed for some rows: how often the clone was seen (once, few, many), or a class if it is expanded.

TRBJ1-5 NA TRBV15 NA TGTGCCACCAGCAGGGGCGCCGATCAGCCCCAGCATTTT CATSRGADQPQHF
TRBJ2-3 NA TRBV7-2 NA TGTGCCAGCAGCTCGCTGGGGAGTGCAGGAGATACGCAGTATTTT CASSSLGSAGDTQYF
TRBJ1-1 TRBD1 TRBV3-1/TRBV3-2 NA TGTGCCAGCACCCCCCGGGACAGGACCTCGAACACTGAAGCTTTCTTT CASTPRDRTSNTEAFF
TRBJ1-1 NA TRBV5-1 few TGCGCCAGCAGCTTGAGGACCCCGACTGAAGCTTTCTTT CASSLRTPTEAFF
TRBJ2-3 TRBD2 TRBV5-4 NA TGTGCCAGCAGCAAAGGGACTAGCGGAAATACGCAGTATTTT CASSKGTSGNTQYF
TRBJ2-7 NA TRBV12-3/TRBV12-4 once TGTGCCAGCAGCAAACATCCCCCCGGCGAGCAGTACTTC CASSKHPPGEQYF
TRBJ1-5 NA TRBV6-5 NA TGTGCCAGCAGTTATGGGGGGTCTCAGCCCCAGCATTTT CASSYGGSQPQHF
TRBJ1-3 NA TRBV5-1 NA TGCGCCAGCAGCTGGGACATCCGCTCGGGAAACACCATATATTTT CASSWDIRSGNTIYF
TRBJ2-7 NA TRBV5-1 NA TGCGCCAGCAGCTTGGCCGGGGAAATGGGACTCGAGCAGTACTTC CASSLAGEMGLEQYF
TRBJ2-7 NA TRBV4-1 once TGCGCCAGCAGCCAAGTGGGAGCCCTGTACGAGCAGTACTTC CASSQVGALYEQYF
TRBJ2-7 NA TRBV24-1 NA TGTGCCACCATCGCCTCAACCGGGACGGTATCCTACGAGCAGTACTTC CATIASTGTVSYEQYF
TRBJ2-1 NA TRBV20-1 NA TGCAGTGCTAGTAGCCAGTACAATGAGCAGTTCTTC CSASSQYNEQFF
TRBJ1-5 NA TRBV6-5 NA TGTGCCAGTACTTCATCGGGGAACAATCAGCCCCAGCATTTT CASTSSGNNQPQHF
TRBJ2-5 NA TRBV7-9 NA TGTGCCAGCAGCTTACGGGACATCTCGGAGACCCAGTACTTC CASSLRDISETQYF
TRBJ2-7 NA TRBV18 few TGTGCCAGCTCACCCTACACCACGACCGGGAACTACGAGCAGTACTTC CASSPYTTTGNYEQYF
TRBJ2-2 NA TRBV4-1 NA TGCGCCAGCAGCCAAGAGGGACTCCGGGCCGGGGAGCTGTTTTTT CASSQEGLRAGELFF
TRBJ2-4 TRBD1 TRBV4-3 NA TGCGCCAGCAGCCGTCAGGGACAGGGGGCCCAAAACATTCAGTACTTC CASSRQGQGAQNIQYF
TRBJ1-4 NA TRBV6-1 NA TGTGCCAGCAGTGATTGGACGTCAGAAAAACTGTTTTTT CASSDWTSEKLFF
TRBJ2-7 NA TRBV27 once TGTGCCAGCAGGGGGTATTTTTCCTACGAGCAGTACTTC CASRGYFSYEQYF
TRBJ2-3 NA TRBV6-1 once TGTGCCAGCAGTGAAAAGAGGAACATACCAACAGATACGCAGTATTTT CASSEKRNIPTDTQYF
TRBJ2-5 TRBD1 TRBV7-9 NA TGTGCCAGCAGCTTAGGGTGGTGGGGACAGGGAGGGTCAAGCGAGACCCAGTACTTC CASSLGWWGQGGSSETQYF
TRBJ1-1 TRBD1 TRBV28 NA TGTGCCACCTACAGGGGAGACACCGCTGAAGCTTTCTTT CATYRGDTAEAFF
TRBJ1-4 TRBD1 TRBV2 NA TGTGCCAGCAGGGGAGGGGGGACAGCTTTTGAAAAACTGTTTTTT CASRGGGTAFEKLFF
TRBJ1-4 TRBD1 TRBV7-8 NA TGTGCCAGCAGCCTCAGGATGACAGGGACTAATGAAAAACTGTTTTTT CASSLRMTGTNEKLFF
TRBJ2-5 NA TRBV12-3/TRBV12-4 NA TGTGCCAGCAGTTCCCTTGAGGAGACCCAGTACTTC CASSSLEETQYF
TRBJ1-6 NA TRBV27 NA TGTGCCAGCACCCAACCCGGCTCCTATAATTCACCCCTCCACTTT CASTQPGSYNSPLHF
TRBJ2-2 TRBD1 TRBV10-2 NA TGCGCCAGCAGCGTGGGACAGGGAGTAGGCGGGGAGCTGTTTTTT CASSVGQGVGGELFF
TRBJ1-1 NA TRBV2 NA TGTGCCAGCAGTGAAATTTCGGGGGGCACTGAAGCTTTCTTT CASSEISGGTEAFF
TRBJ1-1 NA TRBV20-1 NA TGCAGTGCTAACGGGGGCACTGAAGCTTTCTTT CSANGGTEAFF
TRBJ2-7 TRBD1 TRBV28 once TGTGCCAGCAGTTTTTGGCTCAGGGGGCGACGCAAAAATGCCGCCGTTTACGAGCAGTACTTC CASSFWLRGRRKNAAVYEQYF
TRBJ2-3 NA TRBV7-9 NA TGTGCCAGCAGCTTAGGGCGTACAGGGAACCCTTCTAGCACAGATACGCAGTATTTT CASSLGRTGNPSSTDTQYF
TRBJ1-2 NA TRBV4-1 NA TGCGCCAGCAGCCAAGTTAGGGTGGATGGTGGAAATGATGGCTACACCTTC CASSQVRVDGGNDGYTF
TRBJ2-2 NA TRBV2 few TGTGCCAGCAGGGGCAGGGTGTTCACCGGGGAGCTGTTTTTT CASRGRVFTGELFF
TRBJ1-2 TRBD1 TRBV28 NA TGTGCCAGCAATGACCAGGGGGCGCAGAGCTATGGCTACACCTTC CASNDQGAQSYGYTF
TRBJ2-1 TRBD1 TRBV5-4 NA TGTGCCAGCAGCCCGACAGGGAAAAATGAGCAGTTCTTC CASSPTGKNEQFF
TRBJ2-3 TRBD2 TRBV28 NA TGTGCCAGCAGTTTGTTTGCGGGAGGGCGGGGGACGAGCACAGATACGCAGTATTTT CASSLFAGGRGTSTDTQYF
TRBJ1-3 NA TRBV6-1 few TGTGCCAGCAGTGAAGACGGACGGCTCTCTGGAAACACCATATATTTT CASSEDGRLSGNTIYF
TRBJ2-1 NA TRBV2 NA TGTGCAACTCTCCTAGCTCGGATAACGAGCTCCTACAATGAGCAGTTCTTC CATLLARITSSYNEQFF